The clone carrying this T cell receptor beta chain showed up many times. TCR beta CDR3 regions were amplified from RNA transcripts. TCR CDR3 underwent first-round RT-PCR with the HTBI primer set. MiXCR was run by TCRdb on the multiplex PCR reads, yielding one entry per CDR3 protein. Here the sample spans 270,000 or so distinct CDR3 sequences, approximately 16% being singletons. This sample stems from a study of T cells in Graves' hyperthyroidism and ophthalmopathy. CDR1 and CDR2 (germline): MNHNS, SASEGT. The CDR3 has 11 residues. After removal of 6 bases from V and 12 bases from J, the junction contained 7 bases not matched to a gene.

Sequenced: blood. The receptor was derived from a woman aged 45-65 years with Graves' hyperthyroidism that later progressed to Graves' ophthalmopathy. The chain uses TRBV6-1 and TRBJ1-1; 7 bases line up with TRBD1. The CDR3 here is CASSRDRETFF. The CDR3 bases are TGTGCCAGCAGCCGAGACAGGGAGACTTTCTTT.